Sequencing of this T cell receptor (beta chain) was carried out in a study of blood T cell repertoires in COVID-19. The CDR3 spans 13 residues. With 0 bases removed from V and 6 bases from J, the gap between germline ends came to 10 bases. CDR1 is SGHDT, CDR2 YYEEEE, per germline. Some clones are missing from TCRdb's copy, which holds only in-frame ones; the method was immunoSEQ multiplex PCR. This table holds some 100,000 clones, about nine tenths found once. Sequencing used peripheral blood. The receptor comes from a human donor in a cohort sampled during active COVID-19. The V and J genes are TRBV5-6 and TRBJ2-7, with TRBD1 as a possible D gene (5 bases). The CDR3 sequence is CASSLVQVGEQYF. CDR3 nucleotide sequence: TGTGCCAGCAGCTTGGTACAGGTCGGCGAGCAGTACTTC.